This T cell receptor (beta chain) was identified in a study of blood T cell repertoires in COVID-19. Germline-derived CDR1 and CDR2 are SGHNT and YYREEE (reference sequence). The CDR3 sequence is 15 residues long. With 0 bases removed from V and 3 bases from J, the gap between germline ends came to 11 bases. The data were produced by immunoSEQ multiplex PCR, yet TCRdb's version contains in-frame clones alone and is incomplete. The sample has approximately 80,000 clones; approximately 85% are singletons. Seattle patient enrollment occurred during active infection, with longitudinal follow-up thereafter.

The sequence came from a woman of 80 years or more with COVID-19, enrolled during active disease. V usage is TRBV5-4 and J usage is TRBJ2-3; no reliable D call. The source material was peripheral blood. The DNA for the CDR3 is TGTGCCAGCAGCTTGGGCCTAGTGTCTACAGATACGCAGTATTTT. Translation: CASSLGLVSTDTQYF.